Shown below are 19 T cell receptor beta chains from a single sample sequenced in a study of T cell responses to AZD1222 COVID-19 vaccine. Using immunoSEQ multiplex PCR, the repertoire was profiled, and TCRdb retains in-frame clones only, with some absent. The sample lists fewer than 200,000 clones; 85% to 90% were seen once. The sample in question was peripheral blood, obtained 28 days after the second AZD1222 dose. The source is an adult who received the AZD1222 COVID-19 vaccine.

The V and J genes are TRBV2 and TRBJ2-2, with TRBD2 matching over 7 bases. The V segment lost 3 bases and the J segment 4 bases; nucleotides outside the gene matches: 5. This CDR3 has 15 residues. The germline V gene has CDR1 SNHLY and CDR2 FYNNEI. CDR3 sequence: CASSERGSATGELFF. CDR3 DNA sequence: TGTGCCAGCAGTGAGCGGGGGTCGGCCACCGGGGAGCTGTTTTTT.

CDR3 nucleotides: TGCGCCAGCAGCTTGGAGGGACAGGGGGTTACGCAGTATTTT. It is translated as CASSLEGQGVTQYF. The rearrangement uses TRBV5-1 and TRBJ2-3, with 11 nucleotides matching TRBD1. Per germline, CDR1 SGHRS and CDR2 YFSETQ. The V gene end was trimmed by 0 bases and the J gene end by 8 bases; junction bases not matched to a gene: 2. The CDR3 extends over 14 amino acids.

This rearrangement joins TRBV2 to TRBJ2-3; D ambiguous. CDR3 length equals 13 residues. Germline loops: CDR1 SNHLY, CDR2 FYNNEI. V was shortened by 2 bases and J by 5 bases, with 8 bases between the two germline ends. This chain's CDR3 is CASSEPLEDTQYF. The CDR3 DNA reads TGTGCCAGCAGTGAACCCCTAGAAGATACGCAGTATTTT.

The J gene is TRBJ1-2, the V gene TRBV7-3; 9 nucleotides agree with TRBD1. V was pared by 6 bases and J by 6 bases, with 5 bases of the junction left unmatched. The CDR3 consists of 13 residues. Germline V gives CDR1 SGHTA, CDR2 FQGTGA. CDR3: CASSTGGGNGYTF. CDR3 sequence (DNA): TGTGCCAGCAGTACAGGGGGCGGGAATGGCTACACCTTC.

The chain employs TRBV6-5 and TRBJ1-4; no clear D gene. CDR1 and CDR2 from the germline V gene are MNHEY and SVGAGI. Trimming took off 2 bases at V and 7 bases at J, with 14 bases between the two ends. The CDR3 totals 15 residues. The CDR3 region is CASSYELGKGEKLFF. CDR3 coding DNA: TGTGCCAGCAGTTACGAGTTGGGGAAGGGTGAAAAACTGTTTTTT.

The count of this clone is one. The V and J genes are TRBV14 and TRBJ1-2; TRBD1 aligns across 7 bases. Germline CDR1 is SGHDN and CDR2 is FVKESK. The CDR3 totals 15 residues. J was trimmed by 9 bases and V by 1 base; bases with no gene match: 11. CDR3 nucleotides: TGTGCCAGCAGCCAAGTGGGACAGTGGAGTCGGAGCTACACCTTC. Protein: CASSQVGQWSRSYTF.

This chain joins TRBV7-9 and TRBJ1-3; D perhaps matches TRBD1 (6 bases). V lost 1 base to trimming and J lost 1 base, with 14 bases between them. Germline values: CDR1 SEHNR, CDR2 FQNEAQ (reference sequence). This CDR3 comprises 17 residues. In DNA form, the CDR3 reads TGTGCCAGCAGCTTAGAAGGGGGATTCGGATCTGGAAACACCATATATTTT. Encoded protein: CASSLEGGFGSGNTIYF.

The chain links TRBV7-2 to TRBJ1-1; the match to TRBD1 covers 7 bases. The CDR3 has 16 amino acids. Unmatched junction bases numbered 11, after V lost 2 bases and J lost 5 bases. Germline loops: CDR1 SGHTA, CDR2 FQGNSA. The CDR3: CASSLTLQGLRTEAFF. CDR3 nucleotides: TGTGCCAGCAGCTTAACCCTACAGGGGTTACGGACTGAAGCTTTCTTT. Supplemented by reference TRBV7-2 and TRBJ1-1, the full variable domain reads GAGVSQSPSNKVTEKGKDVELRCDPISGHTALYWYRQSLGQGLEFLIYFQGNSAPDKSGLPSDRFSAERTGGSVSTLTIQRTQQEDSAVYLCASSLTLQGLRTEAFFGQGTRLTVV.

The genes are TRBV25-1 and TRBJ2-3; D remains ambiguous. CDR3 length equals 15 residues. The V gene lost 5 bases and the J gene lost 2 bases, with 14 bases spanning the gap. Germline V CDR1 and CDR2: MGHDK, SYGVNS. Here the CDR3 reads CASSRRTPDTDTQYF. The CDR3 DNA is TGTGCCAGCAGTCGCAGGACGCCCGACACAGATACGCAGTATTTT.

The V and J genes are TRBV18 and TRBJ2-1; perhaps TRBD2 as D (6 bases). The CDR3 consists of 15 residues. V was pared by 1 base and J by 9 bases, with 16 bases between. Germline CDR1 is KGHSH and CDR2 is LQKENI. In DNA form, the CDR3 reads TGTGCCAGCTCACCACGGTCACTAGCTAACGCTGAGCAGTTCTTC. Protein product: CASSPRSLANAEQFF.

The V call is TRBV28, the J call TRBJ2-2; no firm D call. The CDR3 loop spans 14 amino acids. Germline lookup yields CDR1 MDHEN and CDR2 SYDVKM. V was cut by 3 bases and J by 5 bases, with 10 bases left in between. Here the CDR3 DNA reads TGTGCCAGCAGTTTGGCCGGTAGGACCGGGGAGCTGTTTTTT. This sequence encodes CASSLAGRTGELFF.

The CDR3 DNA sequence: TGTGCCAGCTCACTGCCGGGACAGGGGCATGGCTACACCTTC. The encoded protein is CASSLPGQGHGYTF. This chain uses TRBV18 with TRBJ1-2; 10 nucleotides align to TRBD1. From germline, CDR1 is KGHSH and CDR2 LQKENI. J lost 6 bases, V lost 4 bases, and 5 bases had no gene match. This CDR3 is 14 amino acids long.

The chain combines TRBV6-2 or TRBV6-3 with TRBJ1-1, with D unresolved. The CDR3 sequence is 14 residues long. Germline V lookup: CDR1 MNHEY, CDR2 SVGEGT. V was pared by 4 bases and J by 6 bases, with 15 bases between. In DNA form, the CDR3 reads TGTGCCAGCAGTTTCCAACACTTTATATCTGAAGCTTTCTTT. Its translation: CASSFQHFISEAFF.

The CDR3 nucleotides read TGTGCCAGCAGTTTAACCGGGGGCATTGTGTACGAGCAGTACTTC. Amino acid sequence: CASSLTGGIVYEQYF. The chain joins TRBV28 to TRBJ2-7, with D possibly called TRBD1 or TRBD2 (6 bases each). This CDR3 has 15 amino acids. Trimming removed 2 bases from V and 4 bases from J, with 15 bases in between. Germline V gives CDR1 MDHEN, CDR2 SYDVKM.

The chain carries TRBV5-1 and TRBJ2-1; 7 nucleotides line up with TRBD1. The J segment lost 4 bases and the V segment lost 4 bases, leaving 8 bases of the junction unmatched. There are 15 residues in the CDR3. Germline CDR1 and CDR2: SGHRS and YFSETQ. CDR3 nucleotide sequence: TGCGCCAGCAGCACCACCGGGACAGAATACAATGAGCAGTTCTTC. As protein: CASSTTGTEYNEQFF. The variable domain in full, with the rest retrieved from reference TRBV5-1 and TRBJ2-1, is KAGVTQTPRYLIKTRGQQVTLSCSPISGHRSVSWYQQTPGQGLQFLFEYFSETQRNKGNFPGRFSGRQFSNSRSEMNVSTLELGDSALYLCASSTTGTEYNEQFFGPGTRLTVL.

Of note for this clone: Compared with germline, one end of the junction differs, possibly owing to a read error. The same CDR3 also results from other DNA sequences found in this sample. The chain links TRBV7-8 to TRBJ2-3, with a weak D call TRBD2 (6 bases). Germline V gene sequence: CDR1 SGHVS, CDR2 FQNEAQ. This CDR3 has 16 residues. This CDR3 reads CASRGLGRGSPDTQYF. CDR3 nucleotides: TGTGCCAGCAGGGGACTTGGTCGGGGTTCGCCAGATACACAGTATTTT.

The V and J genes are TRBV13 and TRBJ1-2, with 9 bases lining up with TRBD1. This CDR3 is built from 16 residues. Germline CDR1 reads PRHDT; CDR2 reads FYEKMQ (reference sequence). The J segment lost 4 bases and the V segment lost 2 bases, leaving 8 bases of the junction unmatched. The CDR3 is CASSLRGQGSPYGYTF. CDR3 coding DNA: TGTGCCAGCAGCTTAAGGGGACAGGGATCACCCTATGGCTACACCTTC.

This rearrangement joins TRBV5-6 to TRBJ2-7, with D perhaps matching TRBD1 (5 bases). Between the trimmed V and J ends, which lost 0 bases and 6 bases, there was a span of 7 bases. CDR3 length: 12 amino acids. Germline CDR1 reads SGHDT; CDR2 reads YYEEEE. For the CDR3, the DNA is TGTGCCAGCAGCTTGGGACAGTTCGAGCAGTACTTC. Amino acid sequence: CASSLGQFEQYF. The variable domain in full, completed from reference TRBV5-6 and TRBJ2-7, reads DAGVTQSPTHLIKTRGQQVTLRCSPKSGHDTVSWYQQALGQGPQFIFQYYEEEERQRGNFPDRFSGHQFPNYSSELNVNALLLGDSALYLCASSLGQFEQYFGPGTRLTVT.

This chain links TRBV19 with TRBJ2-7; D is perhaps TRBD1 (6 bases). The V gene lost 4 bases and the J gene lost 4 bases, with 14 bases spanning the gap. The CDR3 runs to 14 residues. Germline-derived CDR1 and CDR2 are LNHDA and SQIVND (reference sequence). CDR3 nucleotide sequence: TGTGCCAGTAGTACAGCCACAACAGGGTACGAGCAGTACTTC. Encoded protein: CASSTATTGYEQYF.